One T cell receptor beta chain is described in this entry. The record originates from a study of shared clonotypes between healthy human individuals. In the sorted-subset replicate PCRs, 150 to 200 ng DNA, around 30,000 T cell genomes, was used. Profiled with immunoSEQ multiplex PCR; TCRdb holds only in-frame clones, not every one. The repertoire holds roughly 2.2 million clones, with more than 85% as singletons. The CDR3 length is 13 residues. The V end was cut by 3 bases, the J end by 0 bases, with 5 bases between. Germline V gives CDR1 SSHAT, CDR2 FNYEAQ (reference sequence). Sequenced sample: naive CD4+ T cells from PBMCs. Subset of the sample: CD45RA+ positively selected. This sequence was found in a man younger than 35 in good health. Some clones in this sample may be carry-over from other donors' samples. This chain connects TRBV7-7 to TRBJ1-1; D not resolved. Here the CDR3 DNA reads TGTGCCAGCAGCTTCGGCCTGAACACTGAAGCTTTCTTT. Translation gives CASSFGLNTEAFF.